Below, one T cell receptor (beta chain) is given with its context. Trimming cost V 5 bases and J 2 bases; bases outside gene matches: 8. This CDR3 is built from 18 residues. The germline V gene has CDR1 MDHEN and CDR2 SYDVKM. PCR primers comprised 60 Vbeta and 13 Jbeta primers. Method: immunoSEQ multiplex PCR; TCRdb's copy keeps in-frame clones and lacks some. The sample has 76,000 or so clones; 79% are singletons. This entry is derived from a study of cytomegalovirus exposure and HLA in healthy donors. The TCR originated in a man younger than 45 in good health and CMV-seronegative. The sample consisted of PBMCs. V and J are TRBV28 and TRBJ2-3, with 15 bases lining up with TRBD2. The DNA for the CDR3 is TGTGCCAGCAGTCCGCAGGGACTAGCGGGAGGTACCACAGATACGCAGTATTTT. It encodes CASSPQGLAGGTTDTQYF.